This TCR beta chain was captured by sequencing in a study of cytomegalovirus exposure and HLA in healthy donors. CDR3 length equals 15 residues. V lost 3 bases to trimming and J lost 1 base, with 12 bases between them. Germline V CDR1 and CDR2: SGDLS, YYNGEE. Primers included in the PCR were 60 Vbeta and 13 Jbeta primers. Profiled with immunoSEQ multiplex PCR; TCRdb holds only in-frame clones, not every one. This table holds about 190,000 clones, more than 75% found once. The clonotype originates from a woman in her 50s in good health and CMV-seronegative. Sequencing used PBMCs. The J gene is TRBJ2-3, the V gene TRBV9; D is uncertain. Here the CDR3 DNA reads TGTGCCAGCAGCGAGTCTAGTGGTGGCACAGATACGCAGTATTTT. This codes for CASSESSGGTDTQYF.